This paragraph reports one TCR beta chain. What it binds is unknown. This sample's time point: cycle 4 day 1 (C4D1), after less than 7 weeks of nivolumab. Each of the patients experienced relapse following autologous stem cell transplantation, and their brentuximab vedotin exposure differed. The data stem from a study of PD-1 blockade in classical Hodgkin lymphoma. At the level of the study: Patients were administered nivolumab (3 mg/kg intravenously) every 2 weeks.

There are 16 residues in the CDR3. Trimming stripped 3 bases from V and 0 bases from J, with 12 bases between. In germline, CDR1 is MGHRA, CDR2 YSYEKL. Sequencing used immunoSEQ multiplex PCR; TCRdb keeps in-frame clones, though not all of them. The data show some 90,000 clones, just under 80% seen once. Findings and limits, study-wide: Complete responders possessed baseline diversity comparable to newly diagnosed patients. Healthy donors reportedly exceeded newly diagnosed patients in baseline TCR diversity. The study found that TCR diversity rose significantly by C4D1 in CD4+ but not CD8+ cells.

Specimen: peripheral blood mononuclear cells (PBMCs), collected before the fourth cycle of nivolumab. The chain couples TRBV4-1 to TRBJ1-5; no reliable D call. The clonotype comes from a human donor with classical Hodgkin lymphoma. DNA of the CDR3: TGCGCCAGCAGCCATGTCGACACCTATAGCAATCAGCCCCAGCATTTT. This codes for CASSHVDTYSNQPQHF.